These T cell receptor beta chains were read from a single sample in a study of control samples from healthy donors and cancer patients. Only in-frame clones appear in the TCRdb table, and some are missing; sequencing was by immunoSEQ multiplex PCR. The data contain about 86,000 clones, 93% of them singletons. Source material: blood. The receptors come from a woman in her thirties in good health. Each CDR3 is given with its conserved first and last residue. A D gene is named only where the DNA matches it firmly. Not all rows give a size; the values are once, few, many and, for expanded clones, a class.

J gene,D gene,V gene,clone size,CDR3 protein,CDR3 DNA
TRBJ1-5,NA,TRBV15,NA,CATSGHVSNQPQHF,TGTGCCACCAGCGGTCACGTTAGCAATCAGCCCCAGCATTTT
TRBJ2-7,TRBD1,TRBV5-4,NA,CASSLWGQGAREQYF,TGTGCCAGCAGCTTGTGGGGACAGGGGGCGAGGGAGCAGTACTTC
TRBJ2-2,NA,TRBV7-2,NA,CASSFYISGELFF,TGTGCCAGCAGCTTTTATATAAGCGGGGAGCTGTTTTTT
TRBJ1-5,NA,TRBV27,NA,CASKPNQPQHF,TGTGCCAGCAAGCCTAATCAGCCCCAGCATTTT
TRBJ1-1,NA,TRBV16,NA,CASSQTGHPNTEAFF,TGTGCCAGCAGCCAAACGGGACACCCAAACACTGAAGCTTTCTTT
TRBJ1-2,NA,TRBV6-2/TRBV6-3,NA,CASSYSQEMGYGYTF,TGTGCCAGCAGTTACTCCCAGGAAATGGGGTATGGCTACACCTTC
TRBJ2-2,NA,TRBV4-2,NA,CASSQDSYEVDNTGELFF,TGTGCCAGCAGCCAAGATTCTTACGAGGTGGATAACACCGGGGAGCTGTTTTTT
TRBJ1-1,NA,TRBV27,NA,CASSEQNLNTEAFF,TGTGCCAGCAGTGAACAGAATTTGAACACTGAAGCTTTCTTT
TRBJ1-1,NA,TRBV2,NA,CASSEERNTEAFF,TGTGCCAGCAGTGAAGAGAGAAACACTGAAGCTTTCTTT
TRBJ1-5,TRBD1,TRBV10-3,NA,CAISDDRGVFGNQPQHF,TGTGCCATCAGTGACGACAGGGGGGTGTTCGGCAATCAGCCCCAGCATTTT
TRBJ1-2,NA,TRBV5-1,NA,CASSSLVGGNYGYTF,TGCGCCAGCAGCTCTCTTGTCGGGGGTAACTATGGCTACACCTTC
TRBJ2-1,TRBD2,TRBV28,NA,CASRADPLGTKGGNEQFF,TGTGCCAGCAGAGCCGACCCCCTCGGGACGAAGGGAGGGAATGAGCAGTTCTTC
TRBJ1-5,NA,TRBV3-1/TRBV3-2,NA,CASSQGSSNQPQHF,TGTGCCAGCAGCCAAGGGTCTAGCAATCAGCCCCAGCATTTT
TRBJ2-7,NA,TRBV4-1,NA,CASSQGTVEQYF,TGCGCCAGCAGCCAGGGCACAGTCGAGCAGTACTTC
TRBJ1-5,NA,TRBV13,NA,CASSHSGGNQPQHF,TGTGCCAGCAGCCACAGCGGGGGTAATCAGCCCCAGCATTTT
TRBJ2-1,NA,TRBV29-1,NA,CSVSRDYNEQFF,TGCAGCGTTTCCCGGGACTACAATGAGCAGTTCTTC
TRBJ1-5,NA,TRBV19,NA,CARIKNRGFGGNQPQHF,TGTGCCAGAATCAAGAATCGAGGGTTTGGGGGCAATCAGCCCCAGCATTTT
TRBJ1-2,NA,TRBV12-3/TRBV12-4,NA,CASTRPLYGYTF,TGTGCCAGCACCCGCCCCCTCTATGGCTACACCTTC
TRBJ2-3,NA,TRBV15,few,CATSRQTGSTDTQYF,TGTGCCACCAGCAGACAAACGGGGAGCACAGATACGCAGTATTTT
TRBJ2-5,NA,TRBV5-6,NA,CASSLGREETQYF,TGTGCCAGCAGCTTGGGGAGGGAAGAGACCCAGTACTTC
TRBJ2-5,NA,TRBV5-1,NA,CASSLGRGGVGTQYF,TGCGCCAGCAGCTTGGGACGCGGGGGCGTGGGGACCCAGTACTTC
TRBJ2-7,TRBD2,TRBV7-8,NA,CASGVRGVDEQYF,TGTGCCAGTGGCGTCCGGGGGGTCGACGAGCAGTACTTC
TRBJ2-1,TRBD2,TRBV6-4,NA,CASSDSRGLADHNEQFF,TGTGCCAGCAGTGACTCGAGGGGACTAGCGGACCACAATGAGCAGTTCTTC
TRBJ1-4,NA,TRBV5-4,once,CASSLEVASEKLFF,TGTGCCAGCAGCTTGGAGGTGGCTTCGGAAAAACTGTTTTTT
TRBJ1-1,NA,TRBV5-1,NA,CASSLVRQSMNTEAFF,TGCGCCAGCAGCTTGGTGCGACAGAGCATGAACACTGAAGCTTTCTTT
TRBJ1-3,TRBD1,TRBV30,NA,CAWSKGQGSGFGNTIYF,TGTGCCTGGAGTAAGGGACAGGGAAGTGGGTTCGGAAACACCATATATTTT
TRBJ1-1,TRBD1,TRBV24-1,NA,CATSATGGETEAFF,TGTGCCACCAGCGCTACAGGGGGAGAGACTGAAGCTTTCTTT
TRBJ2-7,NA,TRBV12-3/TRBV12-4,NA,CASSFEGIYEQYF,TGTGCCAGCAGTTTTGAGGGGATCTACGAGCAGTACTTC
TRBJ2-7,NA,TRBV28,NA,CASSLRGGSYEQYF,TGTGCCAGCAGTCTACGGGGCGGCTCCTACGAGCAGTACTTC
TRBJ2-1,TRBD1,TRBV12-5,NA,CASARPRTGHNEQFF,TGTGCTAGTGCTAGACCCCGGACAGGGCACAATGAGCAGTTCTTC
TRBJ2-3,NA,TRBV6-5,NA,CASSFEPSTDTQYF,TGTGCCAGCAGTTTCGAACCTAGCACAGATACGCAGTATTTT
TRBJ1-5,TRBD1,TRBV28,NA,CASSPLAGGPNQPQHF,TGTGCCAGCAGCCCTCTGGCAGGGGGACCAAATCAGCCCCAGCATTTT
TRBJ2-2,TRBD1,TRBV11-2,NA,CASSFGQGAIGELFF,TGTGCCAGCAGCTTCGGACAGGGGGCGATCGGGGAGCTGTTTTTT
TRBJ2-1,TRBD2,TRBV2,NA,CASSEARLAGDEQFF,TGTGCCAGCAGTGAAGCACGACTAGCGGGTGATGAGCAGTTCTTC
TRBJ2-3,TRBD2,TRBV5-1,NA,CASSIDVLAGPTDTQYF,TGCGCCAGCAGCATAGACGTCTTAGCGGGGCCCACAGATACGCAGTATTTT
TRBJ1-5,NA,TRBV19,NA,CASNPGQPKNQPQHF,TGTGCCAGTAATCCAGGACAGCCTAAGAATCAGCCCCAGCATTTT
TRBJ1-5,TRBD1,TRBV4-1,NA,CASSQTDRVGGQPQHF,TGCGCCAGCAGCCAAACCGACAGGGTAGGAGGTCAGCCCCAGCATTTT
TRBJ1-3,TRBD1,TRBV18,NA,CASSSGQGFGNTIYF,TGTGCCAGCTCGTCGGGACAGGGTTTTGGAAACACCATATATTTT
TRBJ1-1,NA,TRBV29-1,NA,CSAEREAFF,TGCAGCGCAGAGAGGGAAGCTTTCTTT
TRBJ2-2,NA,TRBV19,NA,CATTPGAYDTGELFF,TGTGCCACGACCCCGGGGGCGTACGACACCGGGGAGCTGTTTTTT
TRBJ2-2,NA,TRBV2,NA,CASSRKNTGELFF,TGTGCCAGCAGTAGAAAGAACACCGGGGAGCTGTTTTTT
TRBJ2-5,NA,TRBV3-1/TRBV3-2,NA,CASSRPAAGKETQYF,TGTGCCAGCAGCCGACCCGCGGCGGGAAAGGAGACCCAGTACTTC